Presented here are 28 T cell receptor beta chains from one specimen sequenced in a study of identical twins. MiXCR, run by TCRdb on the 5' RACE reads, gives a single entry per CDR3 protein. Here the sample spans around 490,000 distinct CDR3 sequences, around an eighth being singletons. The same sample was also used in a study of yellow fever vaccine responses in identical twins.

Sequenced: CD4+ T cells sorted from blood. These receptor sequences come from a woman between 18 and 29 years old in good health.

This clonotype was seen repeatedly, ten times or more. J is TRBJ2-7 and V is TRBV2; D not resolved. Trimming removed 7 bases at V and 6 bases at J, with 10 bases between. The CDR3 covers 11 residues. Germline CDR1 reads SNHLY; CDR2 reads FYNNEI. The CDR3 protein is CASMARSEQYF. The CDR3 region has the DNA TGTGCCAGCATGGCGAGAAGCGAGCAGTACTTC. Looking up the rest from reference TRBV2 and TRBJ2-7 gives the full variable domain: EPEVTQTPSHQVTQMGQEVILRCVPISNHLYFYWYRQILGQKVEFLVSFYNNEISEKSEIFDDQFSVERPDGSNFTLKIRSTKLEDSAMYFCASMARSEQYFGPGTRLTVT.

In its sample, this clonotype was seen a few times. The chain links TRBV5-6 to TRBJ2-5; D may be TRBD2 (7 bases). CDR3 length equals 13 residues. In germline, CDR1 is SGHDT, CDR2 YYEEEE. V lost 4 bases and J lost 2, with 9 bases in between. As DNA, the CDR3 is TGTGCCAGCAGCGGGGGGGCACAAGAGACCCAGTACTTC. Protein sequence: CASSGGAQETQYF.

V usage is TRBV12-3 or TRBV12-4 and J usage is TRBJ1-2; the D gene is possibly TRBD1 (5 bases). There are 12 residues in the CDR3. The V gene lost 5 bases and the J gene lost 6 bases, with 10 bases spanning the gap. Written as DNA, the CDR3 is TGTGCCAGCAGTGGGAGAGGGGATGGCTACACCTTC. Translating gives CASSGRGDGYTF.

The sample holds a few counts of this clonotype. The chain has TRBV28 and TRBJ2-7; 10 positions agree with TRBD2. Germline CDR1 MDHEN, CDR2 SYDVKM. V lost 4 bases, J lost 3 bases, and 6 bases stayed unmatched. The CDR3 is 15 residues long. The CDR3 DNA is TGTGCCAGCAGTTCTGGACTAGCGGCCAGCTACGAGCAGTACTTC. Translation gives CASSSGLAASYEQYF. Full variable domain (outside the CDR3, taken from reference TRBV28 and TRBJ2-7): DVKVTQSSRYLVKRTGEKVFLECVQDMDHENMFWYRQDPGLGLRLIYFSYDVKMKEKGDIPEGYSVSREKKERFSLILESASTNQTSMYLCASSSGLAASYEQYFGPGTRLTVT.

The J gene is TRBJ2-7, the V gene TRBV18, with 11 positions matching TRBD2. From germline, CDR1 is KGHSH and CDR2 LQKENI. V lost 0 bases and J lost 6; bases outside the gene matches: 7. The CDR3 length is 16 residues. The CDR3 DNA follows: TGTGCCAGCTCACCACCAGGTCTAGCGGGAGGCTCCGAGCAGTACTTC. It yields the protein CASSPPGLAGGSEQYF. Looking up the rest from reference TRBV18 and TRBJ2-7 gives the full variable domain: NAGVMQNPRHLVRRRGQEARLRCSPMKGHSHVYWYRQLPEEGLKFMVYLQKENIIDESGMPKERFSAEFPKEGPSILRIQQVVRGDSAAYFCASSPPGLAGGSEQYFGPGTRLTVT.

This clonotype occurred a few times. The V gene is TRBV18, the J gene TRBJ2-3; TRBD1 agrees at 7 bases. Germline values: CDR1 KGHSH, CDR2 LQKENI. Trimming at V came to 3 bases and at J to 0 bases, leaving 6 bases not matched to a gene. The CDR3 consists of 16 residues. CDR3 in amino acids: CASSPTGSSSTDTQYF. The DNA for the CDR3 is TGTGCCAGCTCACCGACAGGGTCCTCTAGCACAGATACGCAGTATTTT.

This clonotype was seen a few times. The V and J genes are TRBV27 and TRBJ2-3; possible D gene TRBD1, 6 bases. The V end was cut by 6 bases, the J end by 6 bases, with 13 bases between. CDR3 length: 13 amino acids. The germline V gene has CDR1 MNHEY and CDR2 SMNVEV (reference sequence). The CDR3 spells CASSRQVSDTQYF. CDR3 sequence (DNA): TGTGCCAGCAGCCGACAGGTCTCCGATACGCAGTATTTT.

The rearrangement joins TRBV11-2 to TRBJ2-6, with D unclear. V was shortened by 2 bases and J by 3 bases, with 2 bases between the two germline ends. The CDR3 covers 13 residues. From germline, CDR1 is SGHAT and CDR2 FQNNGV. This CDR3 is CASSLNGANVLTF. The CDR3 DNA sequence: TGTGCCAGCAGCTTAAATGGGGCCAACGTCCTGACTTTC.

This clonotype occurred a few times. This chain joins TRBV12-3 or TRBV12-4 and TRBJ2-1, with TRBD1 identical over 11 bases. The J segment lost 0 bases and the V segment lost 1 base, leaving 5 bases of the junction unmatched. This CDR3 has 18 amino acids. The DNA of the CDR3 is TGTGCCAGCAGTTTAGGGACAGGGGGCTTCAGCTCCTACAATGAGCAGTTCTTC. Translating gives CASSLGTGGFSSYNEQFF.

J is TRBJ2-2 and V is TRBV3-1; tentative D call: TRBD2 (5 bases). Germline CDR1 and CDR2: LGHDT and YNNKEL (reference sequence). This CDR3 is 16 amino acids long. Trimming removed 7 bases at V and 0 bases at J, with 15 bases between. This CDR3 reads CASTLGGGSNTGELFF. Written as DNA, the CDR3 is TGTGCCAGCACCTTAGGAGGCGGGTCGAACACCGGGGAGCTGTTTTTT.

The chain recombines TRBV6-2 or TRBV6-3 with TRBJ1-2; D is perhaps TRBD1 (6 bases). The V gene's germline CDR1 is MNHEY and CDR2 SVGEGT. This CDR3 spans 14 amino acids. Trimming pared 5 bases from V and 2 bases from J, leaving 12 bases between. CDR3: CASSRGQKNYGYTF. The CDR3 coding sequence is TGTGCCAGCAGTCGGGGACAAAAAAACTATGGCTACACCTTC.

The chain carries TRBV10-3 and TRBJ2-5, with 7 positions matching TRBD2. V lost 8 bases to trimming and J lost 7 bases; unmatched junction nucleotides: 16. Germline V gene sequence: CDR1 ENHRY, CDR2 SYGVKD. CDR3 length equals 15 residues. The CDR3 spells CAIGGGETGIGTQYF. The DNA of the CDR3 is TGTGCCATCGGCGGGGGAGAGACGGGAATAGGGACCCAGTACTTC.

V and J are TRBV11-2 and TRBJ1-1; D might be TRBD1 (6 bases). The V gene's germline CDR1 is SGHAT and CDR2 FQNNGV. V was shortened by 5 bases and J by 1 base, with 14 bases between the two germline ends. The CDR3 covers 15 residues. The CDR3 nucleotides read TGTGCCAGCAGCCCCCTAATGACAGGGAACACTGAAGCTTTCTTT. This translates into CASSPLMTGNTEAFF.

This clonotype was picked up a small number of times. The genes are TRBV7-2 and TRBJ2-1; 8 positions match TRBD1. The CDR3 extends over 16 amino acids. The J segment lost 4 bases and the V segment lost 5 bases, leaving 10 bases of the junction unmatched. The germline gives CDR1 SGHTA, CDR2 FQGNSA. CDR3 region: CASSRRDRGGYNEQFF. In DNA form, the CDR3 reads TGTGCCAGCAGCAGACGTGACAGGGGTGGGTACAATGAGCAGTTCTTC.

This clonotype turned up a few times. V usage is TRBV4-2 and J usage is TRBJ2-1; 8 nucleotides align to TRBD2. Germline-derived CDR1 and CDR2 are LGHNA and YNFKEQ. V dropped 0 bases and J dropped 1; count of bases not matched to a gene: 2. This CDR3 spans 16 amino acids. The CDR3 DNA follows: TGTGCCAGCAGCCAAGATGCGGGGGGATCCTACAATGAGCAGTTCTTC. Its protein product is CASSQDAGGSYNEQFF.

This clonotype was found a few times. The gene calls are TRBV5-1 and TRBJ2-5, with a possible D match to TRBD1 (6 bases). CDR3 size: 15 residues. The germline gives CDR1 SGHRS, CDR2 YFSETQ. V was shortened by 0 bases and J by 1 base, with 10 bases between the two germline ends. The CDR3: CASSLGDRSQETQYF. DNA for the CDR3: TGCGCCAGCAGCTTGGGTGACAGGAGCCAAGAGACCCAGTACTTC.

The rearrangement links TRBV28 to TRBJ1-5; weak D call: TRBD1 (6 bases). CDR1 MDHEN and CDR2 SYDVKM come from the germline V gene. The CDR3 length is 14 residues. V lost 4 bases and J 7 bases, leaving 14 bases between the germline ends. The CDR3 loop is CASSYRGRMQPQHF. In DNA form, the CDR3 reads TGTGCCAGCAGTTACCGGGGGCGGATGCAGCCCCAGCATTTT.

This clonotype has ten or more counts. The chain couples TRBV7-3 to TRBJ2-1, with D possibly called TRBD1 or TRBD2 (5 bases each). Trimming took 6 bases from V and 0 from J, leaving 9 bases between them. There are 14 residues in the CDR3. Germline values: CDR1 SGHTA, CDR2 FQGTGA. This chain's CDR3 is CASSRDGSYNEQFF. The CDR3 DNA is TGTGCCAGCAGTCGGGACGGCTCCTACAATGAGCAGTTCTTC.

This chain links TRBV12-5 with TRBJ2-1; a weak D match, TRBD2 (6 bases). Germline CDR1 reads LGHNT; CDR2 reads FRNRAP. Trimming shortened V by 4 bases and J by 2 bases, and 12 bases separated the two germline ends. The CDR3 is made up of 15 amino acids. The CDR3 reads CASGSGGEPYNEQFF. DNA for the CDR3: TGTGCTAGTGGTTCGGGCGGGGAACCCTACAATGAGCAGTTCTTC.

A remark on this clonotype: A read error may account for a junction end that differs from germline. This chain joins TRBV24-1 and TRBJ2-3; TRBD1 is a possible D gene (5 bases). Germline values: CDR1 KGHDR, CDR2 SFDVKD. The CDR3 length is 15 residues. CDR3 protein: CATGDWAVGRDTQYF. The CDR3 nucleotides read TGTGCCACCGGTGATTGGGCTGTGGGGCGAGATACGCAGTATTTT.

This clonotype has a handful of counts. This rearrangement joins TRBV28 to TRBJ2-2; perhaps D is TRBD1 or TRBD2 (5 bases each). There are 12 residues in the CDR3. The germline V and J ends were trimmed by 7 bases and 5 bases, with 8 bases remaining between them. The germline V gene encodes CDR1 MDHEN and CDR2 SYDVKM. This chain's CDR3 is CASKWGTGELFF. The CDR3 DNA reads as TGTGCCAGCAAATGGGGGACCGGGGAGCTGTTTTTT.

This rearrangement joins TRBV5-1 to TRBJ2-1; 10 bases align to TRBD1. V dropped 2 bases and J dropped 4; count of bases not matched to a gene: 3. The CDR3 has 15 residues. Germline CDR1 reads SGHRS; CDR2 reads YFSETQ. CDR3 sequence: CASSLGTGEYNEQFF. The CDR3 DNA follows: TGCGCCAGCAGCTTAGGGACAGGGGAGTACAATGAGCAGTTCTTC. Looking up the rest from reference TRBV5-1 and TRBJ2-1 gives the full variable domain: KAGVTQTPRYLIKTRGQQVTLSCSPISGHRSVSWYQQTPGQGLQFLFEYFSETQRNKGNFPGRFSGRQFSNSRSEMNVSTLELGDSALYLCASSLGTGEYNEQFFGPGTRLTVL.

In its sample, this clonotype was seen a few times. This chain links TRBV9 with TRBJ2-2; D unresolved. CDR3 length: 15 amino acids. Trimming took 0 bases from V and 7 from J, leaving 13 bases between them. Per the germline V gene, CDR1 is SGDLS and CDR2 is YYNGEE. DNA for the CDR3: TGTGCCAGCAGCGTAGACGGGTTTCGGCGCGGGGAGCTGTTTTTT. Translated: CASSVDGFRRGELFF.

The chain combines TRBV11-2 with TRBJ2-1; a weak D match, TRBD1 (5 bases). Per germline, CDR1 SGHAT and CDR2 FQNNGV. Trimming took off 7 bases at V and 8 bases at J, with 9 bases between the two ends. There are 11 residues in the CDR3. The CDR3 DNA sequence: TGTGCCAGCACCCCAGGGCATGAGCAGTTCTTC. Translated, it gives CASTPGHEQFF.

The rearrangement links TRBV11-3 to TRBJ1-6; D is undetermined. This CDR3 has 17 amino acids. Trimming stripped 0 bases from V and 5 bases from J, with 14 bases between. Germline loops: CDR1 SGHNT, CDR2 YENEEA. The CDR3 sequence is CASSLEHTDKNNSPLHF. CDR3 nucleotide sequence: TGTGCCAGCAGCTTAGAACACACAGACAAAAATAATTCACCCCTCCACTTT.

This clonotype has more than one count but fewer than ten. The chain uses TRBV20-1 and TRBJ2-3, with 7 bases matching TRBD2. This CDR3 contains 13 residues. Per the germline V gene, CDR1 is DFQATT and CDR2 is SNEGSKA (reference sequence). The V segment lost 2 bases and the J segment 4 bases; nucleotides outside the gene matches: 3. CDR3 nucleotide sequence: TGCAGTGCTAGAACGGCGGGGGCAGATACGCAGTATTTT. It codes for CSARTAGADTQYF.

The chain couples TRBV4-1 to TRBJ2-2, with D tentatively TRBD2 (6 bases). V was shortened by 5 bases and J by 4 bases, with 17 bases between the two germline ends. The CDR3 runs 16 residues. The germline gives CDR1 MGHRA, CDR2 YSYEKL. CDR3 loop: CASSGLASEITGELFF. DNA for the CDR3: TGCGCCAGCAGCGGACTGGCTAGCGAGATCACCGGGGAGCTGTTTTTT.

The CDR3 reads CASSFGLAPVGDTQYF. The CDR3 nucleotides read TGTGCCAGCAGCTTCGGACTAGCTCCCGTGGGAGATACGCAGTATTTT. The genes are TRBV7-6 and TRBJ2-3; 8 bases match TRBD2. This CDR3 comprises 16 residues. The V gene end was trimmed by 3 bases and the J gene end by 5 bases; junction bases not matched to a gene: 10. Germline V gives CDR1 SGHVS, CDR2 FNYEAQ.